One sample yielded the 23 T cell receptor beta chains listed below, sequenced in a study of CD8 T cells in Susac syndrome (dated by TCRdb to about 2019). The library relied on the immunoSEQ multiplex PCR assay. RNA was extracted using the RNeasy kit, and about 0.45 to 1 microgram was reverse transcribed with random hexamers. TCRdb's own reprocessing of the public reads used fastp at Q25 and MiXCR and kept productive beta chains. Each CDR3 protein gets just one entry, which takes the most common genes and DNA from the rows behind it. The table for this sample lists about 73,000 distinct CDR3 sequences; 85% to 95% of them were counted only once. The ten most abundant clones make up roughly 0.4% of the sample. Sequencing input: CD8+ T cells from PBMCs. The source of these receptors is a human donor with multiple sclerosis.

The chain employs TRBV20-1 and TRBJ2-1; 13 positions agree with TRBD2. The V gene's germline CDR1 is DFQATT and CDR2 SNEGSKA (reference sequence). V was pared by 5 bases and J by 6 bases, with 4 bases of the junction left unmatched. This CDR3 region has 14 residues. The CDR3 is CSAPGLAGSNEQFF. DNA for the CDR3: TGCAGTGCTCCGGGACTAGCGGGAAGCAATGAGCAGTTCTTC.

J is TRBJ2-5 and V is TRBV15; 9 bases fit TRBD1. The germline CDR1 and CDR2 sequences are LNHNV and YYDKDF (reference sequence). CDR3 size: 19 residues. The V and J ends lost 0 bases and 1 base, in that order; junction bases with no gene match: 12. The CDR3 sequence is CATSREGTGPVGAQETQYF. CDR3 DNA: TGTGCCACCAGCAGAGAGGGGACAGGGCCTGTGGGGGCCCAAGAGACCCAGTACTTC.

The chain recombines TRBV12-3 or TRBV12-4 with TRBJ1-1, with D possibly being TRBD1 (6 bases). Trimming took off 7 bases at V and 10 bases at J, with 16 bases between the two ends. The CDR3 has 12 residues. CDR3 nucleotides: TGTGCCAGCACCTCTAGGGGACATGGAGCTTTCTTT. It specifies CASTSRGHGAFF.

J is TRBJ1-1 and V is TRBV25-1; TRBD1 might be the D (5 bases). V lost 4 bases and J lost 0, with 12 bases in between. Germline CDR1 MGHDK, CDR2 SYGVNS. The CDR3 totals 15 residues. CDR3 sequence: CASSARAGMNTEAFF. As DNA, the CDR3 is TGTGCCAGCAGTGCCAGGGCTGGTATGAACACTGAAGCTTTCTTT. The full variable domain, its missing parts supplied by reference TRBV25-1 and TRBJ1-1, is EADIYQTPRYLVIGTGKKITLECSQTMGHDKMYWYQQDPGMELHLIHYSYGVNSTEKGDLSSESTVSRIRTEHFPLTLESARPSHTSQYLCASSARAGMNTEAFFGQGTRLTVV.

V usage is TRBV30 and J usage is TRBJ2-7, with unresolved D. Germline V gene lookup returns CDR1 GTSNPN and CDR2 SVGIG (reference sequence). Trimming left V 4 bases short and J 4 bases short, with 14 bases between. The CDR3 is made up of 13 amino acids. CDR3 sequence: CAWTEESSYEQYF. CDR3 coding DNA: TGTGCCTGGACCGAAGAAAGCTCTTACGAGCAGTACTTC. Looking up the rest from reference TRBV30 and TRBJ2-7 gives the full variable domain: SQTIHQWPATLVQPVGSPLSLECTVEGTSNPNLYWYRQAAGRGLQLLFYSVGIGQISSEVPQNLSASRPQDRQFILSSKKLLLSDSGFYLCAWTEESSYEQYFGPGTRLTVT.

The CDR3 coding sequence is TGTGCCAGCACCCACGGGACAGTTGAAGCTTTCTTT. Its protein product is CASTHGTVEAFF. The chain links TRBV13 to TRBJ1-1, with 7 bases matching TRBD1. V gave up 7 bases and J gave up 7 bases; unmatched junction bases: 6. CDR3 length equals 12 residues. CDR1 is PRHDT and CDR2 is FYEKMQ in the germline V gene (reference sequence). Looking up the rest from reference TRBV13 and TRBJ1-1 gives the full variable domain: AAGVIQSPRHLIKEKRETATLKCYPIPRHDTVYWYQQGPGQDPQFLISFYEKMQSDKGSIPDRFSAQQFSDYHSELNMSSLELGDSALYFCASTHGTVEAFFGQGTRLTVV.

The V and J genes are TRBV11-2 and TRBJ2-1; 14 nucleotides line up with TRBD2. Germline CDR1 is SGHAT and CDR2 is FQNNGV. The CDR3 is made up of 15 amino acids. The ends lost 4 bases at V and 10 bases at J; junction bases unmatched: 6. CDR3 amino acids: CASSWTSGRFDEQFF. For the CDR3, the DNA is TGTGCCAGCAGCTGGACTAGCGGGAGGTTCGACGAGCAGTTCTTC.

The rearrangement links TRBV5-8 to TRBJ2-3; D might be TRBD1 or TRBD2, each matching 5 bases. Germline V gives CDR1 SGHTS, CDR2 YDEGEE. The CDR3 contains 15 residues. V lost 2 bases and J lost 4, with 14 bases in between. The CDR3 region has the DNA TGTGCCAGCAGCTTCCGCCGGGACCGCCCAGATACGCAGTATTTT. Protein sequence: CASSFRRDRPDTQYF.

In this sample, this clonotype turned up once. V is TRBV5-4 and J is TRBJ2-1, with D possibly matching TRBD2 (6 bases). V was pared by 3 bases and J by 0 bases, with 10 bases between. This CDR3 comprises 15 residues. Per the germline V gene, CDR1 is SGHNT and CDR2 is YYREEE (reference sequence). The CDR3 DNA follows: TGTGCCAGCAGCTCCCCGGGAGACTCCTACAATGAGCAGTTCTTC. This codes for CASSSPGDSYNEQFF.

V usage is TRBV19 and J usage is TRBJ1-1, with no clear D. Trimming cost V 3 bases and J 1 base, with 15 bases left between them. This CDR3 has 16 amino acids. Per the germline V gene, CDR1 is LNHDA and CDR2 is SQIVND (reference sequence). The CDR3 DNA sequence: TGTGCCAGTAGTATGGGTCTGGCCTCCAAGAACACTGAAGCTTTCTTT. This translates into CASSMGLASKNTEAFF.

The V gene is TRBV20-1, the J gene TRBJ2-5; 7 bases map to TRBD2. V shed 3 bases and J 0 bases; nucleotides not matched to a gene: 7. Per germline, CDR1 DFQATT and CDR2 SNEGSKA (reference sequence). CDR3 length: 15 residues. DNA of the CDR3: TGCAGTGCTAGGTCCGGGCGGGGGTACCAAGAGACCCAGTACTTC. Translating gives CSARSGRGYQETQYF.

This rearrangement joins TRBV4-3 to TRBJ1-1; a possible D gene is TRBD1 (5 bases). Trimming removed 0 bases from V and 9 bases from J, with 23 bases in between. The CDR3 has 17 amino acids. Germline values: CDR1 LGHNA, CDR2 YSLEER. The CDR3 nucleotides are TGCGCCAGCAGCCAAGATCAGGGACCTCGGTGGGCGGGAAAAGCTTTCTTT. Protein product: CASSQDQGPRWAGKAFF.

The rearrangement uses TRBV7-6 and TRBJ2-7; 7 nucleotides align to TRBD1. Germline V gene lookup returns CDR1 SGHVS and CDR2 FNYEAQ. The CDR3 contains 14 residues. V dropped 1 base and J dropped 2; count of bases not matched to a gene: 2. CDR3 in amino acids: CASSLERGPYEQYF. As DNA, the CDR3 is TGTGCCAGCAGCTTAGAAAGGGGGCCCTACGAGCAGTACTTC.

The CDR3 DNA is TGTGCCACCAGCACGGGACAGAGGAACACTGAAGCTTTCTTT. It specifies CATSTGQRNTEAFF. J is TRBJ1-1 and V is TRBV15, with TRBD1 identical over 7 bases. Trimming removed 4 bases from V and 1 base from J; junction bases left unmatched: 3. The CDR3 sequence is 14 residues long. Per germline, CDR1 LNHNV and CDR2 YYDKDF (reference sequence).

This chain links TRBV29-1 with TRBJ1-1, with TRBD1 matching over 8 bases. V was clipped by 7 bases and J by 0 bases; unmatched bases: 4. This CDR3 region has 13 residues. Germline lookup yields CDR1 SQVTM and CDR2 ANQGSEA. The CDR3 reads CSAETGVNTEAFF. The CDR3 coding sequence is TGCAGCGCCGAGACAGGGGTGAACACTGAAGCTTTCTTT.

V gene TRBV29-1 combines with J gene TRBJ2-2; 15 nucleotides agree with TRBD2. The J segment lost 1 base and the V segment lost 4 bases, leaving 7 bases of the junction unmatched. The germline gives CDR1 SQVTM, CDR2 ANQGSEA. The CDR3 spans 18 residues. The CDR3 protein is CSVVPGLAGGENTGELFF. CDR3 nucleotides: TGCAGCGTTGTACCGGGACTAGCGGGAGGCGAGAACACCGGGGAGCTGTTTTTT.

The chain has TRBV13 and TRBJ1-5, with a weak D call TRBD1 (5 bases). V gave up 4 bases and J gave up 1 base, with 14 bases separating them. Germline values: CDR1 PRHDT, CDR2 FYEKMQ (reference sequence). The CDR3 has 16 amino acids. The CDR3 region has the DNA TGTGCCAGCAGCTGGGGCCCCGAAGGAAGCAATCAGCCCCAGCATTTT. Its protein is CASSWGPEGSNQPQHF.

This chain joins TRBV19 and TRBJ2-1; the match to TRBD2 covers 7 bases. Germline CDR1 is LNHDA and CDR2 is SQIVND (reference sequence). The V gene end was trimmed by 7 bases and the J gene end by 9 bases; junction bases not matched to a gene: 6. The CDR3 totals 12 residues. DNA of the CDR3: TGTGCCAGTATGAGCGGGAAGATTGAGCAGTTCTTC. It yields the protein CASMSGKIEQFF.

The CDR3 DNA follows: TGTGCCAGCAGTCCACTCGGACAGTCAAGTGTAGAGACCCAGTACTTC. Translated, it gives CASSPLGQSSVETQYF. The chain employs TRBV27 and TRBJ2-5; D is possibly TRBD1 (6 bases). This CDR3 comprises 16 residues. V shed 5 bases and J shed 4 bases, with 20 bases lying between them. Per the germline V gene, CDR1 is MNHEY and CDR2 is SMNVEV (reference sequence).

The V and J genes are TRBV2 and TRBJ1-1; D gene ambiguous. V lost 0 bases and J lost 8, with 7 bases in between. The CDR3 extends over 12 amino acids. CDR1 and CDR2 (germline): SNHLY, FYNNEI. DNA for the CDR3: TGTGCCAGCAGTGAAGCGAGAAGGGAAGCTTTCTTT. As protein: CASSEARREAFF. Together with reference TRBV2 and TRBJ1-1, the CDR3 gives the full variable domain: EPEVTQTPSHQVTQMGQEVILRCVPISNHLYFYWYRQILGQKVEFLVSFYNNEISEKSEIFDDQFSVERPDGSNFTLKIRSTKLEDSAMYFCASSEARREAFFGQGTRLTVV.

V gene TRBV30 combines with J gene TRBJ2-7; 9 bases match TRBD1. Germline V gene data show CDR1 as GTSNPN and CDR2 as SVGIG (reference sequence). The CDR3 consists of 14 residues. The V segment lost 2 bases and the J segment 4 bases; nucleotides outside the gene matches: 6. CDR3 nucleotides: TGTGCCTGGAGTTCCGGGACAGGGCGTTACGAGCAGTACTTC. Translating it yields CAWSSGTGRYEQYF.

The rearrangement links TRBV5-1 to TRBJ2-3; D is unresolved. V was shortened by 0 bases and J by 0 bases, with 5 bases between the two germline ends. In germline, CDR1 is SGHRS, CDR2 YFSETQ. This CDR3 has 14 residues. Here the CDR3 reads CASSLAPSTDTQYF. CDR3 nucleotide sequence: TGCGCCAGCAGCTTGGCCCCTAGCACAGATACGCAGTATTTT.

The chain recombines TRBV6-5 with TRBJ1-5; 9 bases are shared with TRBD1. Germline V CDR1 and CDR2: MNHEY, SVGAGI. CDR3 size: 14 residues. V lost 8 bases to trimming and J lost 6 bases; unmatched junction nucleotides: 8. DNA for the CDR3: TGTGCCAGCCAGGCCGGGACAGGGATTCAGCCCCAGCATTTT. It encodes CASQAGTGIQPQHF.